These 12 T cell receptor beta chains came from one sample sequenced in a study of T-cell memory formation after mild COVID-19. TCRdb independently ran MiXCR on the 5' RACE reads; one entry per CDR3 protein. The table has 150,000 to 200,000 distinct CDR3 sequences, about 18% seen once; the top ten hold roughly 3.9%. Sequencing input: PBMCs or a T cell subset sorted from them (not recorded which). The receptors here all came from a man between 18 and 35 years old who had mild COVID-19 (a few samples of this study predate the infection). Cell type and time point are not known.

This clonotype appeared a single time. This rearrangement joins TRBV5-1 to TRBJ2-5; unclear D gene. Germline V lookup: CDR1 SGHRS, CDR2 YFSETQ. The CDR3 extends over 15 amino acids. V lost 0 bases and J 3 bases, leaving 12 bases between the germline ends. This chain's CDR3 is CASSLVSGLEETQYF. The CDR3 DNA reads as TGCGCCAGCAGCTTGGTTAGTGGCCTAGAAGAGACCCAGTACTTC.

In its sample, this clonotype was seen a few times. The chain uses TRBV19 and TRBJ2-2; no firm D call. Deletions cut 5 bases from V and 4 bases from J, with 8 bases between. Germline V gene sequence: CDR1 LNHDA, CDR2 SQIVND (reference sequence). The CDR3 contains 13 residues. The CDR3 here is CASSLAVTGELFF. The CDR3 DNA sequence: TGTGCCAGTAGTTTGGCGGTCACCGGGGAGCTGTTTTTT.

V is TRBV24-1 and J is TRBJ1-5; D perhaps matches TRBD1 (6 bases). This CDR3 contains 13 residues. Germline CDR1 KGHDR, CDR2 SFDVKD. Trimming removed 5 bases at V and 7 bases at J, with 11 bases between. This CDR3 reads CATSGAGEQPQHF. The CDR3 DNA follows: TGTGCCACCAGTGGTGCAGGGGAACAGCCCCAGCATTTT.

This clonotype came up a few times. The CDR3 region has the DNA TGTGCCAGCAGTTTACCACTGGGATCTCGTGAGCAGTTCTTC. Its protein product is CASSLPLGSREQFF. The V call is TRBV28, the J call TRBJ2-1; the D is unclear. This CDR3 comprises 14 residues. Germline lookup yields CDR1 MDHEN and CDR2 SYDVKM. V gave up 2 bases and J gave up 9 bases, with 14 bases separating them. Variable domain in full (rest from reference TRBV28 and TRBJ2-1): DVKVTQSSRYLVKRTGEKVFLECVQDMDHENMFWYRQDPGLGLRLIYFSYDVKMKEKGDIPEGYSVSREKKERFSLILESASTNQTSMYLCASSLPLGSREQFFGPGTRLTVL.

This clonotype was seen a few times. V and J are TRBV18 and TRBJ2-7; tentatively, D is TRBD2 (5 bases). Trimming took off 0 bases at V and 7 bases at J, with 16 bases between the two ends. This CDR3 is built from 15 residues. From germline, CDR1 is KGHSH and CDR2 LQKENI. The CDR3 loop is CASSPPIIGVEEQYF. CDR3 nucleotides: TGTGCCAGCTCACCACCGATAATCGGGGTGGAAGAGCAGTACTTC. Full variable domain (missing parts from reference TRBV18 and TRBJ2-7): NAGVMQNPRHLVRRRGQEARLRCSPMKGHSHVYWYRQLPEEGLKFMVYLQKENIIDESGMPKERFSAEFPKEGPSILRIQQVVRGDSAAYFCASSPPIIGVEEQYFGPGTRLTVT.

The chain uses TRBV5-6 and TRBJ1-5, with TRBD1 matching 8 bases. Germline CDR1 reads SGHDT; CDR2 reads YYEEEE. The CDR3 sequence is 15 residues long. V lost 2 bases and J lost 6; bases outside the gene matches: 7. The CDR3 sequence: CASSLLQGVSQPQHF. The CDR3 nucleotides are TGTGCCAGCAGCTTATTACAGGGGGTCTCTCAGCCCCAGCATTTT.

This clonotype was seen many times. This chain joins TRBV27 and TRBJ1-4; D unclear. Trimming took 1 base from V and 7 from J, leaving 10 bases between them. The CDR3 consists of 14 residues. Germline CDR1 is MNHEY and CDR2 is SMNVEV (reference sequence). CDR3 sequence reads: CASSLLTAGEKLFF. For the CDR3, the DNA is TGTGCCAGCAGTTTATTGACGGCAGGTGAAAAACTGTTTTTT.

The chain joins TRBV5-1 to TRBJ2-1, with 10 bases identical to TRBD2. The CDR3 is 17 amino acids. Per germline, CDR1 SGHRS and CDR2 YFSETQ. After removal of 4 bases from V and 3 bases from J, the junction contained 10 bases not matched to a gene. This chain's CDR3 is CASSPTSGVINYNEQFF. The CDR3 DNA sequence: TGCGCCAGCAGCCCAACTAGCGGGGTTATTAACTACAATGAGCAGTTCTTC.

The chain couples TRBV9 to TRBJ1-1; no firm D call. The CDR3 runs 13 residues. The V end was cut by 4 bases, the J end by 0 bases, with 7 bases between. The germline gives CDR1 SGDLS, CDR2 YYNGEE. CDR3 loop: CASSPKLNTEAFF. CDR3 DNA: TGTGCCAGCAGCCCGAAGTTGAACACTGAAGCTTTCTTT.

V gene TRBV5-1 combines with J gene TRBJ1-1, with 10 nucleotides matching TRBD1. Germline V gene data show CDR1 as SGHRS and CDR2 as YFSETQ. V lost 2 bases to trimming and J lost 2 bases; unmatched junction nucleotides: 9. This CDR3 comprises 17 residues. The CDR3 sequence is CASSFSSGTGANTEAFF. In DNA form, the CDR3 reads TGCGCCAGCAGCTTCTCCTCCGGGACAGGGGCAAACACTGAAGCTTTCTTT.

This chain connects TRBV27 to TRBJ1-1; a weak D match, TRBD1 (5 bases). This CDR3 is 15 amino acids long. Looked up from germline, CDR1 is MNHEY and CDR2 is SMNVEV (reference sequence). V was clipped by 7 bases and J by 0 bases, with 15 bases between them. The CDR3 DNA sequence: TGTGCCAGCACCGCTCTCGGACATATGAACACTGAAGCTTTCTTT. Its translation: CASTALGHMNTEAFF.

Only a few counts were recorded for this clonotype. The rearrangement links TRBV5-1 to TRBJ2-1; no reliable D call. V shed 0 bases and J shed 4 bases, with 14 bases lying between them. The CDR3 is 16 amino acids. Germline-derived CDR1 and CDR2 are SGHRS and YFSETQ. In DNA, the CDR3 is TGCGCCAGCAGCTTGGCGGAGACCCACGTGTACAATGAGCAGTTCTTC. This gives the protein CASSLAETHVYNEQFF. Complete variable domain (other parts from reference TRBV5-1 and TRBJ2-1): KAGVTQTPRYLIKTRGQQVTLSCSPISGHRSVSWYQQTPGQGLQFLFEYFSETQRNKGNFPGRFSGRQFSNSRSEMNVSTLELGDSALYLCASSLAETHVYNEQFFGPGTRLTVL.